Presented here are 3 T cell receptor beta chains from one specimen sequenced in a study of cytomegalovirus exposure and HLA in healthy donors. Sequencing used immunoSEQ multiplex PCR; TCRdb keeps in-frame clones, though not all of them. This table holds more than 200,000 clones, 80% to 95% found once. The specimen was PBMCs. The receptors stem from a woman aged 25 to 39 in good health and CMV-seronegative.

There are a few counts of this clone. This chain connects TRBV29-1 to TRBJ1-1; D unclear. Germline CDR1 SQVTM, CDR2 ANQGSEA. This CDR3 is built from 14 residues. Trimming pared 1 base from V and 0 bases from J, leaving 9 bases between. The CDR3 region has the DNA TGCAGCGTTGAAGGCGGGGTCATGAACACTGAAGCTTTCTTT. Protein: CSVEGGVMNTEAFF.

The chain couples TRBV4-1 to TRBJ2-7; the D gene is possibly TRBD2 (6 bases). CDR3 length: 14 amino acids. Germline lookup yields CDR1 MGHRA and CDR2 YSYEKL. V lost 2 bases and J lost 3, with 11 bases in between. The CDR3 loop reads CASSQLGGGYEQYF. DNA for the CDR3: TGCGCCAGCAGCCAACTGGGAGGTGGCTACGAGCAGTACTTC.

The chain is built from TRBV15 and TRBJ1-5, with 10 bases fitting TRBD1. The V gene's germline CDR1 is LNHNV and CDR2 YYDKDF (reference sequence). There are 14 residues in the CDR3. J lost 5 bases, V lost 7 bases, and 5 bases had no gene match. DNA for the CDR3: TGTGCCACCACCCAGGACAGGGGGGATCAGCCCCAGCATTTT. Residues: CATTQDRGDQPQHF. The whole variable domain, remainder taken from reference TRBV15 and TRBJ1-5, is DAMVIQNPRYQVTQFGKPVTLSCSQTLNHNVMYWYQQKSSQAPKLLFHYYDKDFNNEADTPDNFQSRRPNTSFCFLDIRSPGLGDTAMYLCATTQDRGDQPQHFGDGTRLSIL.